This T cell receptor (beta chain) was sequenced during a study of cytomegalovirus exposure and HLA in healthy donors. Whole-study results and caveats: In an earlier analysis, in roughly 580 donors, most V segments appeared productive either ~87% or ~30% of the time.

PCR involved 60 Vbeta and 13 Jbeta primers. Profiled with immunoSEQ multiplex PCR; TCRdb holds only in-frame clones, not every one. The repertoire has about 150,000 clones, around 83% of them found once; the top ten carry about 7.5%. The V end lost 4 bases, the J end lost 4 bases, and 11 bases lay between the germline ends. The length of the CDR3 is 14 residues. Turning to this clone: The antigen is not known.

The rearrangement uses TRBV23-1 and TRBJ1-5; possibly TRBD1 for D (6 bases). TRBV23-1 is an ORF, with its function uncertain. The receptor comes from a woman aged 45 to 65 in good health and CMV-seropositive. Sequenced: PBMCs. CDR3 sequence reads: CASSRRGKNQPQHF. As DNA, the CDR3 is TGCGCCAGCAGTCGCAGGGGTAAGAATCAGCCCCAGCATTTT.